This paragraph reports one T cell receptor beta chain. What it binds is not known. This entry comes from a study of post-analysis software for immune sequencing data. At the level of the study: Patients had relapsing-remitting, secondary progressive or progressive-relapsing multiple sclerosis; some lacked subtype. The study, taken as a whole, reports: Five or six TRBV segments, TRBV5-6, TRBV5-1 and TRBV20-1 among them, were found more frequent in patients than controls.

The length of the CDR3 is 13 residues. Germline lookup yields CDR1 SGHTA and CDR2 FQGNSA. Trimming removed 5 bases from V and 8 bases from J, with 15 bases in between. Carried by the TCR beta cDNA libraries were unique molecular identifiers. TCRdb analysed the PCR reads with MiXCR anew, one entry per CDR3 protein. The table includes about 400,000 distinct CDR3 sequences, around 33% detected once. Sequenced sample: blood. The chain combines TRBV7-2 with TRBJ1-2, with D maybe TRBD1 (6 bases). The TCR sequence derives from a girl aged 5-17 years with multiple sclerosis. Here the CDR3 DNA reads TGTGCCAGCAGCCCAGACAGGCGCGAGGGCTACACCTTC. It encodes CASSPDRREGYTF.